This paragraph reports one T cell receptor beta chain. This sample stems from a study of T-cell memory formation after mild COVID-19. TCRdb processed the 5' RACE reads anew with MiXCR; each CDR3 protein has one entry. The table has about half a million distinct CDR3 sequences, around a sixth seen once. There are 12 residues in the CDR3. Trimming cost V 4 bases and J 2 bases, with 5 bases left between them. The sequence was obtained from an adult woman who had mild COVID-19 (a few samples of this study predate the infection). Cell type and time point are not known. Sequencing used PBMCs or a T cell subset sorted from them (not recorded which). The chain joins TRBV12-3 or TRBV12-4 to TRBJ1-2; D perhaps matches TRBD1 (5 bases). CDR3 amino acids: CASSSGNYGYTF. DNA for the CDR3: TGTGCCAGCAGTTCAGGGAACTATGGCTACACCTTC.